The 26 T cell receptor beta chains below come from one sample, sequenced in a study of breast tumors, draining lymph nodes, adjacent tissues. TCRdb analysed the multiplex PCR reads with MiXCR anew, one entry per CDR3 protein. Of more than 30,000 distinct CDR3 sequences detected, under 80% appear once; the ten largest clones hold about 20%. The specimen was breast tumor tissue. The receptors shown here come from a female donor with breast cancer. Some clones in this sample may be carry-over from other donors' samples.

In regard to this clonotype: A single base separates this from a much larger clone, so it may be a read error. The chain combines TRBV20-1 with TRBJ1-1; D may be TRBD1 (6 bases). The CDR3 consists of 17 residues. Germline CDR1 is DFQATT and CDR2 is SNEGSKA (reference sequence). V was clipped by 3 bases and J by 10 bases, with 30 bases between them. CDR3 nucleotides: TGCAGTGCTAGGGGGGCTATACTCGGACCGGAAAAGGGGGGAGCTTTCTTT. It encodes CSARGAILGPEKGGAFF.

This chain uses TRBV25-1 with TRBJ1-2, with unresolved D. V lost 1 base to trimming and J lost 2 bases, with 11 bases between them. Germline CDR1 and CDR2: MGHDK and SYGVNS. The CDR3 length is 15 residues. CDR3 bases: TGTGCCAGCAGTGAATGGTACAGTAAAAACTATGGCTACACCTTC. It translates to CASSEWYSKNYGYTF.

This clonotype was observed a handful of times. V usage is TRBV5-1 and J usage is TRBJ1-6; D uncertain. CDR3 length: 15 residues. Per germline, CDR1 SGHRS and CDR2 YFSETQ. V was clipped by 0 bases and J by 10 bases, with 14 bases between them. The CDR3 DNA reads TGCGCCAGCAGCTTGGATCGGAGAAGCGCCTCACCCCTCCACTTT. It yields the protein CASSLDRRSASPLHF. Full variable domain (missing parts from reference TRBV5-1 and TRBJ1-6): KAGVTQTPRYLIKTRGQQVTLSCSPISGHRSVSWYQQTPGQGLQFLFEYFSETQRNKGNFPGRFSGRQFSNSRSEMNVSTLELGDSALYLCASSLDRRSASPLHFGNGTRLTVT.

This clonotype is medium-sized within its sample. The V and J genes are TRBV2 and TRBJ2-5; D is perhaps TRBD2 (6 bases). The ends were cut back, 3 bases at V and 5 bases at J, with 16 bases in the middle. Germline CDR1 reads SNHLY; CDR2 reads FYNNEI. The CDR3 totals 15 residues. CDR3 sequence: CASSEDGGAGETQYF. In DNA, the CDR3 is TGTGCCAGCAGTGAGGATGGAGGGGCCGGGGAGACCCAGTACTTC.

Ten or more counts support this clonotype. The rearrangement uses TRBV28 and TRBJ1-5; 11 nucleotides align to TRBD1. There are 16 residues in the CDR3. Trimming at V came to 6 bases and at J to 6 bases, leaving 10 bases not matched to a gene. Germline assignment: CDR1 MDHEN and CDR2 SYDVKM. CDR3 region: CASRPSGTGGGQPQHF. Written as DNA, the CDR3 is TGTGCCAGCAGGCCCTCCGGGACAGGGGGGGGTCAGCCCCAGCATTTT.

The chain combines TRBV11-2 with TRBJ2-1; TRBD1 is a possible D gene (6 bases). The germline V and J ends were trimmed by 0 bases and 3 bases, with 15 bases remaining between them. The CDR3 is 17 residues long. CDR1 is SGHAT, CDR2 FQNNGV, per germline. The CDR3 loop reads CASSLESYRDSYNEQFF. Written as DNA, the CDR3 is TGTGCCAGCAGCTTAGAGTCATACAGGGATAGCTACAATGAGCAGTTCTTC.

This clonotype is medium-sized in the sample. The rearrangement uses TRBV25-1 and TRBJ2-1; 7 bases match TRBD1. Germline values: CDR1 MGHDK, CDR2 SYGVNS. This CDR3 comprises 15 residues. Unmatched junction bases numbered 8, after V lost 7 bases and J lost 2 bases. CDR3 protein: CASKNRDSPYNEQFF. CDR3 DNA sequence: TGTGCCAGCAAAAACCGGGACAGTCCCTACAATGAGCAGTTCTTC.

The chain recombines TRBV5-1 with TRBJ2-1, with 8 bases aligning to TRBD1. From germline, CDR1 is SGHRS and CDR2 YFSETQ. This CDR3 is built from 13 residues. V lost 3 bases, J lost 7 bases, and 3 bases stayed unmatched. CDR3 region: CASSSDRGNEQFF. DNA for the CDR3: TGCGCCAGCAGCTCCGACAGGGGTAATGAGCAGTTCTTC.

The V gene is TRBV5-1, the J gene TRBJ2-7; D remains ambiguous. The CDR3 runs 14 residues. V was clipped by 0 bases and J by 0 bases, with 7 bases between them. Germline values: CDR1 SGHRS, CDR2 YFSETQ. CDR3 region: CASSLGVTSYEQYF. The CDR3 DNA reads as TGCGCCAGCAGCTTGGGGGTAACCTCCTACGAGCAGTACTTC.

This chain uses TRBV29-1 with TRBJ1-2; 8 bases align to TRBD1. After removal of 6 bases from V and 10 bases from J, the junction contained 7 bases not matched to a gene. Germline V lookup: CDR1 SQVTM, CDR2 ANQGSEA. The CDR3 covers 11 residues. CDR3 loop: CSVAQGADYTF. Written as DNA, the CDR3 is TGCAGCGTCGCTCAGGGGGCAGACTACACCTTC.

The CDR3 DNA reads as TGTGCCAGCAGCTTAGAAGGGGCAGTTTATGGCTACACCTTC. Encoded protein: CASSLEGAVYGYTF. The J gene is TRBJ1-2, the V gene TRBV11-2, with D perhaps TRBD1 (5 bases). With 0 bases removed from V and 5 bases from J, the gap between germline ends came to 10 bases. Germline-derived CDR1 and CDR2 are SGHAT and FQNNGV. The CDR3 length is 14 residues.

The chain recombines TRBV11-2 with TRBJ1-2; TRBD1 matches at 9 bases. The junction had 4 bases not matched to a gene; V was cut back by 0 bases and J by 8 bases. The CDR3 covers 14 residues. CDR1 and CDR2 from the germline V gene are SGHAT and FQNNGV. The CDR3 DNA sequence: TGTGCCAGCAGCTTAGAGGACAGGGGTTTGGGCTACACCTTC. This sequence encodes CASSLEDRGLGYTF.

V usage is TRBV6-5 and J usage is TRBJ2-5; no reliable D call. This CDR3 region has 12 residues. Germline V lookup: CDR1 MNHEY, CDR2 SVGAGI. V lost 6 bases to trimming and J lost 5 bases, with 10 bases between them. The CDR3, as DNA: TGTGCCAGCAGCTCTAATGGGGAGACCCAGTACTTC. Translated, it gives CASSSNGETQYF.

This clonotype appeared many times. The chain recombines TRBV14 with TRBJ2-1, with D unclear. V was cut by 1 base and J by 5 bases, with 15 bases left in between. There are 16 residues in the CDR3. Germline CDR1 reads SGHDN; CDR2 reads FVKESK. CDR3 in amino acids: CASSQGVSKVNNEQFF. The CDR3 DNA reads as TGTGCCAGCAGCCAAGGGGTTAGCAAGGTAAACAATGAGCAGTTCTTC.

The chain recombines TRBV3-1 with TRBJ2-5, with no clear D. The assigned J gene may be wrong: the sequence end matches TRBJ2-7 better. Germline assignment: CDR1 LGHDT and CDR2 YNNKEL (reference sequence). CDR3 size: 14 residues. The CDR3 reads CASSHPSSGYEQYF. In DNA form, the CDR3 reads TGTGCCAGCAGCCACCCAAGCTCTGGGTACGAGCAGTACTTC.

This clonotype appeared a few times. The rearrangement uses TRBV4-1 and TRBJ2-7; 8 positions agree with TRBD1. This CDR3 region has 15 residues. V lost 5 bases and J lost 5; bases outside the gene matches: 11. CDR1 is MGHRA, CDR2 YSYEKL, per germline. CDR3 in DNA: TGCGCCAGCAGCGTGACGGCAGGGGGCAAGGACGAGCAGTACTTC. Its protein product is CASSVTAGGKDEQYF.

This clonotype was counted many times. CDR3 nucleotide sequence: TGTGCCAGCAGTCCGCCTCGGGGACTAGCGGGGGGGCCACTAGCCAAAAACATTCAGTACTTC. It specifies CASSPPRGLAGGPLAKNIQYF. This sequence joins TRBV7-9 and TRBJ2-4; TRBD2 matches at 16 bases. The ends lost 6 bases at V and 0 bases at J; junction bases unmatched: 14. The CDR3 contains 21 residues. Germline CDR1 and CDR2: SEHNR and FQNEAQ (reference sequence). Full variable domain (missing parts from reference TRBV7-9 and TRBJ2-4): DTGVSQNPRHKITKRGQNVTFRCDPISEHNRLYWYRQTLGQGPEFLTYFQNEAQLEKSRLLSDRFSAERPKGSFSTLEIQRTEQGDSAMYLCASSPPRGLAGGPLAKNIQYFGAGTRLSVL.

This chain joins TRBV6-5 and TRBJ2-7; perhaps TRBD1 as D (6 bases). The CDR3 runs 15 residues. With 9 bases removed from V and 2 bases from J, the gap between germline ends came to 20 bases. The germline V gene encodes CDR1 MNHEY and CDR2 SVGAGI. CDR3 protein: CASTPPAGAPYEQYF. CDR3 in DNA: TGTGCCAGTACGCCGCCGGCAGGGGCTCCCTACGAGCAGTACTTC.

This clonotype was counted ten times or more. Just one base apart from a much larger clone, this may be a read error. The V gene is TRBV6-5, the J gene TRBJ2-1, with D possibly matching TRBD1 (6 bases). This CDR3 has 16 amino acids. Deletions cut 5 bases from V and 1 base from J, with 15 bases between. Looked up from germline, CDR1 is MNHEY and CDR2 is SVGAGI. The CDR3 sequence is CASSHTGTRSYNEQFF. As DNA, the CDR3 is TGTGCCAGCAGTCATACCGGGACAAGGTCCTACAATGAGCAGTTCTTC.

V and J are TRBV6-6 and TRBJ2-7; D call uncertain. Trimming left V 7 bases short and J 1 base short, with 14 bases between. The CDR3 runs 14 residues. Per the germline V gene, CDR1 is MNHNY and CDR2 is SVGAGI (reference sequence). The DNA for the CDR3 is TGTGCCAGCACCCCCCGAACGGTATCCTACGAGCAGTACTTC. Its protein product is CASTPRTVSYEQYF.

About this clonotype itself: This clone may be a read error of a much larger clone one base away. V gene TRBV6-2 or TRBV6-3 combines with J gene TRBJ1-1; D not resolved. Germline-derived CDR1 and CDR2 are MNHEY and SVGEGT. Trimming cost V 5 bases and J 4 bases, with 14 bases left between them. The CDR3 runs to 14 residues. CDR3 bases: TGTGCCAGCAGTCACGGAGGTTCGGGCACTGAAGCTTTCTTT. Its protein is CASSHGGSGTEAFF.

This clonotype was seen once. The CDR3 bases are TGTGCCACCAGCAGAGATCAAGGGACAGTCACGAACACCGGGGAGCTGTTTTTT. Amino acid sequence: CATSRDQGTVTNTGELFF. The chain joins TRBV15 to TRBJ2-2, with TRBD1 matching over 7 bases. J gave up 0 bases and V 0 bases, and 7 bases lay outside the gene matches. The V gene's germline CDR1 is LNHNV and CDR2 YYDKDF (reference sequence). The CDR3 sequence is 18 residues long.

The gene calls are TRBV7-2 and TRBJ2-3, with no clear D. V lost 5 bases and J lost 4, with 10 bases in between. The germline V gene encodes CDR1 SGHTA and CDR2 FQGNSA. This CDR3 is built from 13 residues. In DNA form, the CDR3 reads TGTGCCAGCAGCCAGCCTCCGGCAGATACGCAGTATTTT. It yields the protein CASSQPPADTQYF.

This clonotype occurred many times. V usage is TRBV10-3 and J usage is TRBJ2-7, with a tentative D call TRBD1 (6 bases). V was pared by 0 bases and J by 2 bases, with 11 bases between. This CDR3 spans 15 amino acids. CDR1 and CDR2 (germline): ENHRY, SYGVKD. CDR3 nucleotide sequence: TGTGCCATCAGTGAGTCGAGGGGGTTAGCCTACGAGCAGTACTTC. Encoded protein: CAISESRGLAYEQYF.

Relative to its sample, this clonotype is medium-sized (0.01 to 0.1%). CDR3 coding DNA: TGTGCCAGCAGTTTAGAAAGGTCCTTATCTTACAATGAGCAGTTCTTC. Residues: CASSLERSLSYNEQFF. The chain recombines TRBV12-3 or TRBV12-4 with TRBJ2-1; unclear D gene. CDR3 length: 16 amino acids. Trimming stripped 1 base from V and 4 bases from J, with 14 bases between.

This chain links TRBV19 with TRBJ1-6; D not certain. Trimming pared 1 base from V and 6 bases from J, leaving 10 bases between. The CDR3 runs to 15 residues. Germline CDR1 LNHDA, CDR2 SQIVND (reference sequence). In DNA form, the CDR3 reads TGTGCCAGTAGTATAGTGGACGGATTTAATTCACCCCTCCACTTT. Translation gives CASSIVDGFNSPLHF.